The clone carrying this T cell receptor (beta chain) occurred many times. Trimming left V 5 bases short and J 1 base short, with 9 bases between. The CDR3 has 13 amino acids. Germline V gives CDR1 MNHNY, CDR2 SVGAGI (reference sequence). A single record per CDR3 protein comes from TCRdb applying MiXCR to the 5' RACE reads. The table lists more than 10,000 distinct CDR3 sequences, 12% to 15% of them singletons. These data belong to a study of spatial heterogeneity in lung cancer. The time point was: sample taken at primary tumor resection. Tumor, nontumor lung or frozen PBMC supplied whole RNA, sequenced without sorting.

V usage is TRBV6-6 and J usage is TRBJ2-7; no reliable D call. This clonotype was sampled from a male donor with early-stage non-small cell lung cancer. The sample consisted of PBMCs, taken at surgery. The CDR3 region is CASSLSWSYEQYF. In DNA, the CDR3 is TGTGCCAGCAGTCTTTCCTGGTCCTACGAGCAGTACTTC.